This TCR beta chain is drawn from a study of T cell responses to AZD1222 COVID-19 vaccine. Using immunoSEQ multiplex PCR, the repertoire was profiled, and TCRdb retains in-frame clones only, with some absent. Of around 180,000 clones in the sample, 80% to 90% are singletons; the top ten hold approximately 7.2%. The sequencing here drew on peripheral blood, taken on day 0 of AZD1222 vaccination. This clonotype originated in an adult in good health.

CDR3 in amino acids: CASSEESGEGQPQHF. CDR3 in DNA: TGTGCCAGCAGTGAAGAAAGTGGAGAGGGGCAGCCCCAGCATTTT. V is TRBV6-4 and J is TRBJ1-5, with a possible D match to TRBD1 (5 bases). This CDR3 comprises 15 residues. With 3 bases removed from V and 7 bases from J, the gap between germline ends came to 16 bases. Germline V CDR1 and CDR2: MRHNA, SNTAGT.